Listed below are T cell receptor beta chains from one sample, sequenced in a study of blood T cell repertoires in COVID-19. Libraries were prepared by immunoSEQ multiplex PCR; TCRdb keeps only in-frame clonotypes and omits some of them. The sample has 160,000 or so clones; roughly nine tenths are singletons. Material for sequencing was peripheral blood. These receptors were collected from a woman between 70 and 85 years old with acute or convalescent COVID-19. CDR3s include the opening cysteine and the closing phenylalanine or tryptophan. Each record gives: D gene, J gene, clone size, V gene, CDR3 DNA, CDR3 protein. A D gene is named only where the DNA matches it firmly. The size field is filled for only some rows; it gives once, few, many or a size class.

d_gene: TRBD1
j_gene: TRBJ1-1
abundance: -
v_gene: TRBV4-3
CDR3nt: TGCGCCAGCAGCCATGGACAGGGGGCGAACACTGAAGCTTTCTTT
CDR3aa: CASSHGQGANTEAFF

d_gene: -
j_gene: TRBJ1-1
abundance: -
v_gene: TRBV7-2
CDR3nt: TGTGCCAGCAGCTGGCTTCGGGACAAAAACACTGAAGCTTTCTTT
CDR3aa: CASSWLRDKNTEAFF

d_gene: TRBD1
j_gene: TRBJ1-2
abundance: -
v_gene: TRBV7-2
CDR3nt: TGTGCCAGCAGCTTAGTGGGACAGTTGAACTATGGCTACACCTTC
CDR3aa: CASSLVGQLNYGYTF

d_gene: TRBD1
j_gene: TRBJ1-1
abundance: -
v_gene: TRBV19
CDR3nt: TGTGCCAGTAGTATCCGGACAGGGGGCACTGAAGCTTTCTTT
CDR3aa: CASSIRTGGTEAFF

d_gene: TRBD1
j_gene: TRBJ2-7
abundance: -
v_gene: TRBV9
CDR3nt: TGTGCCAGCAGCCCCGGGACAGGGGAGTACGAGCAGTACTTC
CDR3aa: CASSPGTGEYEQYF

d_gene: -
j_gene: TRBJ1-5
abundance: -
v_gene: TRBV28
CDR3nt: TGTGCCAGCAGTTTAGCCCCAAACTCGGCGAGGAATCAGCCCCAGCATTTT
CDR3aa: CASSLAPNSARNQPQHF

d_gene: TRBD1
j_gene: TRBJ1-4
abundance: -
v_gene: TRBV6-6
CDR3nt: TGTGCCAGCAGTTACTCGCCGGGACAGTCAGAACTGTTTTTT
CDR3aa: CASSYSPGQSELFF

d_gene: -
j_gene: TRBJ1-5
abundance: -
v_gene: TRBV6-1
CDR3nt: TGTGCCAGCAGTGAACAGGGTCAGCCCCAGCATTTT
CDR3aa: CASSEQGQPQHF

d_gene: -
j_gene: TRBJ2-5
abundance: -
v_gene: TRBV3-1/TRBV3-2
CDR3nt: TGTGCCAGCAGCCACATAGATGCGGGGATTCGGGAGACCCAGTACTTC
CDR3aa: CASSHIDAGIRETQYF

d_gene: -
j_gene: TRBJ2-7
abundance: once
v_gene: TRBV7-9
CDR3nt: TGTGCCAGCAGCTTAGCCGCAGGGATCTACGAGCAGTACTTC
CDR3aa: CASSLAAGIYEQYF

d_gene: TRBD1
j_gene: TRBJ2-7
abundance: -
v_gene: TRBV2
CDR3nt: TGTGCCAGCAGTCCGTACAGGGGTATGGACGAGCAGTACTTC
CDR3aa: CASSPYRGMDEQYF

d_gene: -
j_gene: TRBJ2-4
abundance: few
v_gene: TRBV15
CDR3nt: TGTGCCACCAGCGGGGGACTGCTTGGGGCCAAAAACATTCAGTACTTC
CDR3aa: CATSGGLLGAKNIQYF

d_gene: TRBD2
j_gene: TRBJ2-5
abundance: -
v_gene: TRBV3-1/TRBV3-2
CDR3nt: TGTGCCAGCAGCCCCTCTCTGGCGGGAGGGGGGGAGACCCAGTACTTC
CDR3aa: CASSPSLAGGGETQYF

d_gene: TRBD1
j_gene: TRBJ1-2
abundance: -
v_gene: TRBV7-2
CDR3nt: TGTGCCAGCAGCCATACCTCGGACAGGGGGTATGGCTACACCTTC
CDR3aa: CASSHTSDRGYGYTF

d_gene: TRBD1
j_gene: TRBJ1-2
abundance: -
v_gene: TRBV6-1
CDR3nt: TGTGCCAGCAGTGAGGGGACAGGGGGTAACTATGGCTACACCTTC
CDR3aa: CASSEGTGGNYGYTF

d_gene: TRBD1
j_gene: TRBJ2-7
abundance: -
v_gene: TRBV19
CDR3nt: TGTGCCAGTAGTCCCTCGACAGGGGGGAGCGTCCAGTACTTC
CDR3aa: CASSPSTGGSVQYF

d_gene: TRBD1
j_gene: TRBJ1-2
abundance: -
v_gene: TRBV19
CDR3nt: TGTGCCAGTAAGGGGGCTTACTATGGCTACACCTTC
CDR3aa: CASKGAYYGYTF

d_gene: TRBD2
j_gene: TRBJ2-3
abundance: -
v_gene: TRBV4-1
CDR3nt: TGCGCCAGCAGCCAAAGGGTTATAGCGGGGGTTTTAGATACGCAGTATTTT
CDR3aa: CASSQRVIAGVLDTQYF

d_gene: -
j_gene: TRBJ1-5
abundance: -
v_gene: TRBV6-2/TRBV6-3
CDR3nt: TGTGCCAGCAGTCAGGGGCAAGGGCAGCATTTT
CDR3aa: CASSQGQGQHF

d_gene: TRBD2
j_gene: TRBJ2-1
abundance: -
v_gene: TRBV10-1
CDR3nt: TGCGCCAGCAGTGAGGCGGGAGTTTCCTACAATGAGCAGTTCTTC
CDR3aa: CASSEAGVSYNEQFF

d_gene: TRBD2
j_gene: TRBJ2-1
abundance: -
v_gene: TRBV9
CDR3nt: TGTGCCAGCAGCCCACCAACCGGGACTAGCGGAAACAATGAGCAGTTCTTC
CDR3aa: CASSPPTGTSGNNEQFF

d_gene: TRBD1
j_gene: TRBJ1-5
abundance: -
v_gene: TRBV18
CDR3nt: TGTGCCAGCTCACCACCGATGACAGGGAATGGTCAGCCCCAGCATTTT
CDR3aa: CASSPPMTGNGQPQHF

d_gene: -
j_gene: TRBJ2-5
abundance: -
v_gene: TRBV18
CDR3nt: TGTGCCAGCTCACCACCGTTGCGGTTTGGCGCCCAGTACTTC
CDR3aa: CASSPPLRFGAQYF

d_gene: -
j_gene: TRBJ1-6
abundance: -
v_gene: TRBV10-3
CDR3nt: TGTGCCATCAGTGGTACAGGGACGGGCAATTCACCCCTCCACTTT
CDR3aa: CAISGTGTGNSPLHF

d_gene: -
j_gene: TRBJ1-4
abundance: -
v_gene: TRBV5-8
CDR3nt: TGTGCCAGCAGCTTGGGCCGGGATAATGAAAAACTGTTTTTT
CDR3aa: CASSLGRDNEKLFF

d_gene: TRBD1
j_gene: TRBJ1-3
abundance: -
v_gene: TRBV5-6
CDR3nt: TGTGCCAGCAGATCTGACAGGGTGTATGGAAACACCATATATTTT
CDR3aa: CASRSDRVYGNTIYF

d_gene: TRBD1
j_gene: TRBJ1-3
abundance: once
v_gene: TRBV3-1/TRBV3-2
CDR3nt: TGTGCCAGCAGCCCGATACAGGGGGCTCGGGACACCATATATTTT
CDR3aa: CASSPIQGARDTIYF

d_gene: TRBD2
j_gene: TRBJ2-1
abundance: once
v_gene: TRBV5-1
CDR3nt: TGCGCCAGCAGCTTGGAGGGGTGGGCGGGAGCGCAGGAGCAGTTCTTC
CDR3aa: CASSLEGWAGAQEQFF

d_gene: -
j_gene: TRBJ1-4
abundance: -
v_gene: TRBV5-1
CDR3nt: TGCGCCAGCAGCTTGGCAGGGGTGAAAGAAAAACTGTTTTTT
CDR3aa: CASSLAGVKEKLFF

d_gene: -
j_gene: TRBJ1-1
abundance: few
v_gene: TRBV7-3
CDR3nt: TGTGCCAGCAGCTTAAAACCCGTTTACAGGAACACTGAAGCTTTCTTT
CDR3aa: CASSLKPVYRNTEAFF

d_gene: -
j_gene: TRBJ2-2
abundance: once
v_gene: TRBV11-3
CDR3nt: TGTGCCAGCAGCTTAGACGGCGGGAACACCGGGGAGCTGTTTTTT
CDR3aa: CASSLDGGNTGELFF

d_gene: TRBD2
j_gene: TRBJ2-1
abundance: -
v_gene: TRBV7-9
CDR3nt: TGTGCCAGCAGCGCCGCGGGCGGGAGGCTTTATGAGCAGTTCTTC
CDR3aa: CASSAAGGRLYEQFF

d_gene: -
j_gene: TRBJ2-3
abundance: -
v_gene: TRBV24-1
CDR3nt: TGTGCCACCCGAGGAGGTGGGCGGTCCCCCCCAGGCACAGATACGCAGTATTTT
CDR3aa: CATRGGGRSPPGTDTQYF

d_gene: -
j_gene: TRBJ1-5
abundance: -
v_gene: TRBV12-3/TRBV12-4
CDR3nt: TGTGCCAGCAGTTGGGACAACAATCAGCTCCAGCATTTT
CDR3aa: CASSWDNNQLQHF

d_gene: -
j_gene: TRBJ1-6
abundance: -
v_gene: TRBV4-3
CDR3nt: TGCGCCAGCAGCCAAGATGGGTTGGAGTCACCCCTCCACTTT
CDR3aa: CASSQDGLESPLHF

d_gene: -
j_gene: TRBJ2-5
abundance: -
v_gene: TRBV4-2
CDR3nt: TGTGCCAGCAGCGACAGAAGCCAAGAGACCCAGTACTTC
CDR3aa: CASSDRSQETQYF

d_gene: TRBD1
j_gene: TRBJ2-2
abundance: -
v_gene: TRBV7-6
CDR3nt: TGTGCCAGCAGCTTAACGGGTCAAGGGGCAGGGGGCTCCGGGGAGCTGTTTTTT
CDR3aa: CASSLTGQGAGGSGELFF

d_gene: TRBD1
j_gene: TRBJ2-5
abundance: -
v_gene: TRBV18
CDR3nt: TGTGCCAGCTCATCCCGGACAGGGGGCAAGGAGACCCAGTACTTC
CDR3aa: CASSSRTGGKETQYF

d_gene: TRBD1
j_gene: TRBJ1-2
abundance: once
v_gene: TRBV5-6
CDR3nt: TGTGCCAGCAGCTCGGACAGGGGAAACTATGGCTACACCTTC
CDR3aa: CASSSDRGNYGYTF

d_gene: TRBD2
j_gene: TRBJ2-2
abundance: -
v_gene: TRBV27
CDR3nt: TGTGCCAGCAGCCGTAGCGGGGCTTGGGGCGGGGAGCTGTTTTTT
CDR3aa: CASSRSGAWGGELFF

d_gene: TRBD2
j_gene: TRBJ2-7
abundance: once
v_gene: TRBV7-2
CDR3nt: TGTGCCAGCAGCTTACTAGCGGGGTCCTACGAGCAGTACTTC
CDR3aa: CASSLLAGSYEQYF

d_gene: -
j_gene: TRBJ2-7
abundance: once
v_gene: TRBV18
CDR3nt: TGTGCCAGCTCACCCGCAGACAACTACGAGCAGTACTTC
CDR3aa: CASSPADNYEQYF

d_gene: TRBD2
j_gene: TRBJ2-2
abundance: -
v_gene: TRBV13
CDR3nt: TGTGCCAGCAGCAACGGACTAGCGGGAGGTTGGGGGGAGCTGTTTTTT
CDR3aa: CASSNGLAGGWGELFF

d_gene: TRBD1
j_gene: TRBJ1-1
abundance: -
v_gene: TRBV6-2/TRBV6-3
CDR3nt: TGTGCCAGCAGCGGACACAGGGGGGTTCTCACTGAAGCTTTCTTT
CDR3aa: CASSGHRGVLTEAFF

d_gene: TRBD1
j_gene: TRBJ1-2
abundance: -
v_gene: TRBV4-3
CDR3nt: TGCGCCAGCAGCCAAGCCCGACAGGGGGTTTATGGCTACACCTTC
CDR3aa: CASSQARQGVYGYTF

d_gene: -
j_gene: TRBJ2-4
abundance: once
v_gene: TRBV3-1/TRBV3-2
CDR3nt: TGTGCCAGCAGCCAAGAAGAACTACACCAAACCCGAAAAAACATTCAGTACTTC
CDR3aa: CASSQEELHQTRKNIQYF

d_gene: -
j_gene: TRBJ1-1
abundance: -
v_gene: TRBV7-2
CDR3nt: TGTGCCAGCAGCTTAGGGGACAAGAACACTGAAGCTTTCTTT
CDR3aa: CASSLGDKNTEAFF

d_gene: TRBD1
j_gene: TRBJ1-2
abundance: -
v_gene: TRBV13
CDR3nt: TGTGCCAGCAGCTTAAGGGGGGAACCGGGACAGACGAGTTTGCGCGGCTACACCTTC
CDR3aa: CASSLRGEPGQTSLRGYTF

d_gene: -
j_gene: TRBJ2-3
abundance: -
v_gene: TRBV11-2
CDR3nt: TGTGCCAGCAGTCCCTCCACAGATACGCAGTATTTT
CDR3aa: CASSPSTDTQYF

d_gene: TRBD2
j_gene: TRBJ2-1
abundance: once
v_gene: TRBV6-1
CDR3nt: TGTGCCAGCAGGCAACTAGCGGGGCTTTACAATGAGCAGTTCTTC
CDR3aa: CASRQLAGLYNEQFF

d_gene: TRBD1
j_gene: TRBJ1-2
abundance: -
v_gene: TRBV24-1
CDR3nt: TGTGCCACCAGTCACCCCGGCGACAGGGTCTCTGGCTACACCTTC
CDR3aa: CATSHPGDRVSGYTF

d_gene: TRBD1
j_gene: TRBJ2-7
abundance: once
v_gene: TRBV4-1
CDR3nt: TGCGCCAGCAGCCCATTGCTGGGACAGGGGAAGCCCTACGAGCAGTACTTC
CDR3aa: CASSPLLGQGKPYEQYF

d_gene: -
j_gene: TRBJ1-4
abundance: -
v_gene: TRBV4-1
CDR3nt: TGCGCCAGCAGCCCGAGGGCAACTAATGAAAAACTGTTTTTT
CDR3aa: CASSPRATNEKLFF

d_gene: -
j_gene: TRBJ1-3
abundance: -
v_gene: TRBV15
CDR3nt: TGTGCCACCAGCAGAGATGCAGGGGCTGGAAACACCATATATTTT
CDR3aa: CATSRDAGAGNTIYF